The rows below give T cell receptor beta chains drawn from one sample of a study of graft-versus-host responses after intestinal transplantation. The repertoire was sequenced with immunoSEQ multiplex PCR; TCRdb's copy has only in-frame clones and lacks some. The table lists some 120,000 clones, around nine tenths of them singletons. These receptors lack a known antigen. Sequencing was performed on unstimulated CD4+ T cells sorted from spleen or lymph node cells, taken before intestinal transplant. The receptors were sampled from a human donor who received an intestinal transplant. CDR3s include the opening cysteine and the closing phenylalanine or tryptophan. Fields, in order: D gene, V gene, J gene, clone size, CDR3 protein, CDR3 DNA. A D gene is named only where the DNA matches it firmly. Where a row states a size, it is once, few, many or the class of an expanded clone; other rows omit it.

-,TRBV7-2,TRBJ1-2,-,CASSSHRERGYTF,TGTGCCAGCAGCTCGCACAGGGAGAGGGGCTACACCTTC
-,TRBV2,TRBJ1-2,few,CASELHRDGYGYTF,TGTGCCAGCGAACTTCACAGGGACGGGTATGGCTACACCTTC
TRBD1,TRBV5-1,TRBJ1-2,-,CASRKGAGGYTF,TGCGCCAGCAGAAAGGGGGCGGGTGGCTACACCTTC
TRBD2,TRBV18,TRBJ2-1,-,CASSPPQLAGVGNEQFF,TGTGCCAGCTCACCACCCCAGCTAGCGGGAGTAGGTAATGAGCAGTTCTTC
-,TRBV28,TRBJ1-5,-,CASSPGSGGYQPQHF,TGTGCCAGCAGTCCTGGATCGGGGGGCTATCAGCCCCAGCATTTT
TRBD1,TRBV28,TRBJ1-4,-,CASRPGQGKEKLFF,TGTGCCAGCAGACCGGGACAGGGTAAAGAAAAACTGTTTTTT
TRBD1,TRBV11-2,TRBJ2-5,-,CASSFLTGGSETQYF,TGTGCCAGCAGCTTCCTGACAGGGGGGTCAGAGACCCAGTACTTC
TRBD2,TRBV27,TRBJ2-7,-,CASSLGLAGGEQYF,TGTGCCAGCAGTCTCGGACTAGCGGGAGGGGAGCAGTACTTC
-,TRBV15,TRBJ1-6,-,CATSTYGGWNSPLHF,TGTGCCACCAGCACTTACGGGGGTTGGAATTCACCCCTCCACTTT
-,TRBV2,TRBJ2-1,-,CASSQGGRDEQFF,TGTGCCAGCAGCCAGGGGGGTCGGGATGAGCAGTTCTTC
TRBD1,TRBV9,TRBJ2-2,-,CASSVEPTGAYGELFF,TGTGCCAGCAGCGTAGAACCGACAGGGGCTTACGGGGAGCTGTTTTTT
-,TRBV5-4,TRBJ1-1,once,CASRPLMGTSNTEAFF,TGTGCCAGCAGGCCCCTCATGGGGACAAGTAACACTGAAGCTTTCTTT
TRBD2,TRBV5-4,TRBJ2-1,-,CASSFEAGGYEQFF,TGTGCCAGCAGCTTCGAAGCGGGAGGATATGAGCAGTTCTTC
TRBD1,TRBV28,TRBJ1-1,-,CASSLAGTEARAFF,TGTGCCAGCAGTTTAGCCGGGACAGAGGCTCGAGCTTTCTTT
TRBD2,TRBV5-1,TRBJ2-4,-,CASSLGGGKGNIQYF,TGCGCCAGCAGCTTGGGCGGGGGTAAGGGAAACATTCAGTACTTC
-,TRBV5-4,TRBJ2-7,-,CASSLGRNTGSIPYEQYF,TGTGCCAGCAGCCTTGGCCGAAATACAGGGAGTATTCCCTACGAGCAGTACTTC
-,TRBV4-1,TRBJ1-2,-,CASSQDVGTSYGYTF,TGCGCCAGCAGCCAAGATGTGGGGACTAGCTATGGCTACACCTTC
-,TRBV7-9,TRBJ2-5,few,CASSSPTTTQETQYF,TGTGCCAGCAGCTCCCCTACCACGACACAAGAGACCCAGTACTTC
-,TRBV11-2,TRBJ1-1,-,CASSLTGENTEAFF,TGTGCCAGCAGCTTAACAGGAGAGAACACTGAAGCTTTCTTT
TRBD1,TRBV4-3,TRBJ1-2,-,CASSFRGGRANYGYTF,TGCGCCAGCAGCTTCCGAGGGGGCAGGGCTAACTATGGCTACACCTTC
-,TRBV19,TRBJ1-5,-,CASSIYVQGSVRQPQHF,TGTGCCAGTAGTATTTACGTGCAGGGATCTGTTAGGCAGCCCCAGCATTTT
-,TRBV21-1,TRBJ1-2,-,CASSKKDTNYGYTF,TGTGCCAGCAGCAAAAAGGACACTAACTATGGCTACACCTTC
TRBD2,TRBV9,TRBJ2-1,-,CASSGASGTPYNEQFF,TGTGCCAGCAGCGGCGCTAGCGGGACCCCCTACAATGAGCAGTTCTTC
TRBD2,TRBV10-3,TRBJ2-1,-,CAISLAGYEQFF,TGTGCCATCAGCCTAGCGGGATATGAGCAGTTCTTC
-,TRBV4-1,TRBJ1-2,-,CASSRGPSVGLTNYGYTF,TGCGCCAGCAGCCGCGGGCCCTCGGTAGGGTTAACTAACTATGGCTACACCTTC
TRBD2,TRBV7-9,TRBJ2-1,-,CASSLALTSGSDDEQFF,TGTGCCAGCAGCTTAGCGCTCACTAGCGGGAGCGATGATGAGCAGTTCTTC
TRBD1,TRBV18,TRBJ2-5,-,CASSPGQGARETQYF,TGTGCCAGCTCGCCGGGACAGGGGGCGCGGGAGACCCAGTACTTC
TRBD2,TRBV7-2,TRBJ2-5,-,CASSAQRGSESETQYF,TGTGCCAGCAGCGCCCAGCGGGGGAGCGAATCAGAGACCCAGTACTTC
TRBD1,TRBV5-4,TRBJ1-2,-,CASSRDGQGGVDYTF,TGTGCCAGCAGCAGGGATGGACAGGGGGGTGTGGACTACACCTTC
TRBD1,TRBV28,TRBJ2-7,-,CASSLTGTGSYEQYF,TGTGCCAGCAGTCTTACGGGGACAGGCTCCTACGAGCAGTACTTC
TRBD2,TRBV5-1,TRBJ2-1,-,CASSGGAYNEQFF,TGCGCCAGTAGCGGGGGGGCCTACAATGAGCAGTTCTTC
TRBD2,TRBV7-3,TRBJ2-1,-,CASSLALAGVDEQFF,TGTGCCAGCAGCTTAGCGCTAGCGGGAGTGGATGAGCAGTTCTTC
-,TRBV5-6,TRBJ2-7,few,CASSPGALYEQYF,TGTGCCAGCAGCCCCGGAGCCCTCTACGAGCAGTACTTC
-,TRBV28,TRBJ2-7,-,CASTLSSYEQYF,TGTGCCAGCACCCTATCCTCTTACGAGCAGTACTTC
-,TRBV6-4,TRBJ1-3,-,CASSAEMGSGNTIYF,TGTGCCAGCAGTGCGGAGATGGGCTCTGGAAACACCATATATTTT
-,TRBV7-9,TRBJ2-4,-,CASSFYRVGLVKNIQYF,TGTGCCAGCAGCTTTTACAGGGTCGGCCTGGTCAAAAACATTCAGTACTTC
TRBD2,TRBV5-1,TRBJ2-3,-,CASSLAGGEITDTQYF,TGCGCCAGCAGCTTGGCGGGAGGGGAAATCACAGATACGCAGTATTTT
TRBD2,TRBV28,TRBJ2-7,once,CASRSERGRASYEQYF,TGTGCCAGCAGGTCTGAACGCGGGAGGGCCAGTTACGAGCAGTACTTC
-,TRBV7-9,TRBJ2-7,-,CASSPRTLTGTDAGYPKYF,TGTGCCAGCAGCCCTCGGACTCTTACTGGGACAGATGCGGGGTACCCGAAGTACTTC
TRBD2,TRBV7-6,TRBJ2-1,-,CASSLYPRGGYNEQFF,TGTGCCAGCAGCTTATACCCGCGGGGGGGCTACAATGAGCAGTTCTTC
-,TRBV2,TRBJ2-2,-,CASEVAHTGELFF,TGTGCCAGCGAAGTGGCACACACCGGGGAGCTGTTTTTT